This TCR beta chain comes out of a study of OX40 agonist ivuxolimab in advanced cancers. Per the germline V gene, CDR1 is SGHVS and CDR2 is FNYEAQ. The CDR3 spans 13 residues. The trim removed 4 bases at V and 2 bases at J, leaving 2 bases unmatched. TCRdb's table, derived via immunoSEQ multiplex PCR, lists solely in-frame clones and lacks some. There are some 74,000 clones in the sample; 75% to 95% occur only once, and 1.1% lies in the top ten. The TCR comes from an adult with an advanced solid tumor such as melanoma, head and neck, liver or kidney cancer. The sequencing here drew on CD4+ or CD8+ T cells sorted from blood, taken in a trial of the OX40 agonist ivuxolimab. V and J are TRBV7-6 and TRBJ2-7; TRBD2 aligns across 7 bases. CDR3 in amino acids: CASSSGRPYEQYF. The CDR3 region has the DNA TGTGCCAGCAGCTCCGGGAGGCCCTACGAGCAGTACTTC.